The next 12 T cell receptor beta chains were all read from a single sample in a study of response to subunit inactivated influenza vaccine. A single record per CDR3 protein comes from TCRdb applying MiXCR to the RT-PCR reads. Among about 540,000 distinct CDR3 sequences listed, 20% to 25% were seen once. The sample was also linked to a second study, of T cells expressing NK-cell markers. That publication notes: A 5'RACE template switching approach incorporating UMIs was used to make TCR beta cDNA.

The material sequenced was CD4+ T cells sorted from PBMCs, taken roughly 12 days after vaccination. The source is a man aged 45-65 years who received an inactivated influenza vaccine.

V is TRBV20-1 and J is TRBJ2-2; D not resolved. The CDR3 runs to 22 residues. The V and J ends lost 0 bases and 3 bases respectively, with 32 bases between them. The V gene's germline CDR1 is DFQATT and CDR2 SNEGSKA (reference sequence). CDR3 in DNA: TGCAGTGCTAGAGATAACCGACCGGCGGCCCGAATCCCTAACTTCTACACCGGGGAGCTGTTTTTT. Encoded protein: CSARDNRPAARIPNFYTGELFF.

This sequence joins TRBV30 and TRBJ2-1, with 8 nucleotides matching TRBD1. CDR3 size: 14 residues. Losses at the gene ends were 4 bases for V and 7 bases for J; bases not matched to a gene: 9. Germline V gene lookup returns CDR1 GTSNPN and CDR2 SVGIG (reference sequence). This chain's CDR3 is CAWKRGQGWNEQFF. The CDR3 nucleotides are TGTGCCTGGAAGAGAGGACAGGGCTGGAATGAGCAGTTCTTC. The whole variable domain, filled in from reference TRBV30 and TRBJ2-1, reads SQTIHQWPATLVQPVGSPLSLECTVEGTSNPNLYWYRQAAGRGLQLLFYSVGIGQISSEVPQNLSASRPQDRQFILSSKKLLLSDSGFYLCAWKRGQGWNEQFFGPGTRLTVL.

The chain couples TRBV11-2 to TRBJ2-3; 8 bases match TRBD2. J gave up 4 bases and V 1 base, and 4 bases lay outside the gene matches. Germline V gene data show CDR1 as SGHAT and CDR2 as FQNNGV. This CDR3 spans 15 amino acids. The CDR3 protein is CASSLAGLEADTQYF. CDR3 sequence (DNA): TGTGCCAGCAGCTTAGCGGGACTAGAGGCAGATACGCAGTATTTT.

This clonotype was seen many times. The V gene is TRBV29-1, the J gene TRBJ2-3, with 8 bases lining up with TRBD2. The ends lost 7 bases at V and 1 base at J; junction bases unmatched: 10. Germline loops: CDR1 SQVTM, CDR2 ANQGSEA. The CDR3 loop spans 15 amino acids. The CDR3 protein is CSAHLTSGGTDTQYF. DNA of the CDR3: TGCAGCGCACACCTAACTAGCGGAGGCACAGATACGCAGTATTTT.

This clonotype was counted once. This chain connects TRBV7-2 to TRBJ2-1; TRBD2 matches 12 bases. Unmatched junction bases numbered 13, after V lost 5 bases and J lost 11 bases. The CDR3 covers 16 residues. Germline lookup yields CDR1 SGHTA and CDR2 FQGNSA. The CDR3 DNA reads as TGTGCCAGCAGCACACTAGCGGGGGGCCCCTCGGGCAAGCAGTTCTTC. Protein: CASSTLAGGPSGKQFF.

The chain has TRBV3-1 and TRBJ2-2; 13 bases map to TRBD2. J lost 4 bases, V lost 4 bases, and 0 bases had no gene match. Germline V gives CDR1 LGHDT, CDR2 YNNKEL (reference sequence). This CDR3 has 15 amino acids. The CDR3 DNA reads as TGTGCCAGCAGCCGGACTAGCGGGGGCACCGGGGAGCTGTTTTTT. As protein: CASSRTSGGTGELFF.

This clonotype was observed a handful of times. V gene TRBV7-2 combines with J gene TRBJ2-3, with 12 nucleotides matching TRBD2. Per the germline V gene, CDR1 is SGHTA and CDR2 is FQGNSA. This CDR3 contains 16 residues. J gave up 2 bases and V 3 bases, and 3 bases lay outside the gene matches. In nucleotides, the CDR3 is TGTGCCAGCAGCTTTGGACTAGCGGGGATCACAGATACGCAGTATTTT. Protein: CASSFGLAGITDTQYF.

The chain couples TRBV7-2 to TRBJ2-1; 7 bases map to TRBD2. Germline trimming cut 6 bases from V and 3 bases from J; bases unmatched to any gene: 8. CDR1 and CDR2 from the germline V gene are SGHTA and FQGNSA. The CDR3 is 15 amino acids. CDR3 DNA sequence: TGTGCCAGCAGGGCAAGCAGCGGGGTCTACAATGAGCAGTTCTTC. Its translation is CASRASSGVYNEQFF.

This chain joins TRBV20-1 and TRBJ2-1; a weak D match, TRBD1 (6 bases). From germline, CDR1 is DFQATT and CDR2 SNEGSKA (reference sequence). V was trimmed by 7 bases and J by 2 bases, leaving 12 bases between them. The CDR3 consists of 13 residues. The CDR3 nucleotides are TGCAGTGTGAGGGGGAACGCCTACAATGAGCAGTTCTTC. Its protein product is CSVRGNAYNEQFF.

This clonotype has just a few counts. The chain recombines TRBV29-1 with TRBJ2-1; 11 nucleotides line up with TRBD2. The length of the CDR3 is 15 residues. Germline CDR1 and CDR2: SQVTM and ANQGSEA. Trimming cost V 5 bases and J 4 bases; bases outside gene matches: 7. The CDR3 bases are TGCAGCGTTCACGGACTAGCGGGTTTTTACAATGAGCAGTTCTTC. This sequence encodes CSVHGLAGFYNEQFF.

This clonotype was detected only a few times. For the CDR3, the DNA is TGTGCCAGCAGTGAGGGTCCGAACACCGGGGAGCTGTTTTTT. It encodes CASSEGPNTGELFF. The chain employs TRBV25-1 and TRBJ2-2; D is unclear. The length of the CDR3 is 14 residues. Trimming removed 3 bases from V and 0 bases from J, with 5 bases in between. Germline V gene lookup returns CDR1 MGHDK and CDR2 SYGVNS.

This clonotype was found a few times. The rearrangement joins TRBV20-1 to TRBJ2-7; 8 bases agree with TRBD2. The CDR3 contains 13 residues. Losses at the gene ends were 6 bases for V and 6 bases for J; bases not matched to a gene: 10. Germline CDR1 is DFQATT and CDR2 is SNEGSKA (reference sequence). CDR3 loop: CSAVRTSKGEQYF. CDR3 nucleotide sequence: TGCAGTGCCGTACGGACTAGCAAGGGCGAGCAGTACTTC.